A selection of T cell receptor beta chains follows, all from one sample in a study of T cells in Graves' hyperthyroidism and ophthalmopathy. TCRdb called the multiplex PCR reads again in MiXCR, with one record for every CDR3 protein. Here the sample spans under 300,000 distinct CDR3 sequences, roughly 15% being singletons. Source material: blood. Receptors originate from a woman in her thirties or forties with Graves' hyperthyroidism that later progressed to Graves' ophthalmopathy. CDR3s include the opening cysteine and the closing phenylalanine or tryptophan. The order of the fields is CDR3 length, V gene, J gene, D gene, CDR3 protein. D genes are given only for firm matches.

14	TRBV27	TRBJ2-7	.	CASSLRGTPHEQYF
16	TRBV15	TRBJ1-5	TRBD1	CATSSGHGTGFQPQHF
18	TRBV28	TRBJ1-5	.	CASSTFGWIQISNQPQHF
16	TRBV30	TRBJ2-1	TRBD2	CAWKTGLAVSYNEQFF
15	TRBV20-1	TRBJ2-1	.	CSARALTSRNNEQFF
15	TRBV5-1	TRBJ1-3	TRBD1	CASSLDPGQGNTIYF
17	TRBV6-1	TRBJ2-1	TRBD2	CASNSKPGLAGLSEQFF
16	TRBV3-1	TRBJ2-3	.	CASSQSSGTGTDTQYF
14	TRBV3-1	TRBJ1-4	.	CASSYRVTNEKLFF
12	TRBV7-9	TRBJ2-7	TRBD2	CASSSSGDEQYF
15	TRBV19	TRBJ1-1	TRBD1	CASSRPGQGDIEAFF
16	TRBV28	TRBJ2-7	TRBD1	CASSPHFGTGAHEQYF
15	TRBV7-9	TRBJ2-7	.	CASSLETYTTYEQYF
16	TRBV30	TRBJ1-2	TRBD1	CAWSASGQGPNYGYTF
15	TRBV19	TRBJ2-2	TRBD1	CASRIGGASTGELFF
11	TRBV2	TRBJ2-1	.	CASSRNNEQFF
13	TRBV5-1	TRBJ2-1	.	CASSFDFYNEQFF
15	TRBV3-1	TRBJ2-1	.	CASSQGLEAFHEQFF
10	TRBV28	TRBJ1-2	.	CAAEGTGYTF
15	TRBV5-4	TRBJ2-7	TRBD2	CASSSGGGRSYEQYF
19	TRBV6-5	TRBJ1-3	.	CASSYSRVGAASSGNTIYF
15	TRBV25-1	TRBJ2-1	TRBD2	CASSRLAGRYNEQFF
18	TRBV11-2	TRBJ2-1	.	CASFPTGLEQNSYNEQLF
18	TRBV9	TRBJ1-2	.	CASSATSTLGNGLYGYTF
15	TRBV5-1	TRBJ2-1	TRBD2	CASSFVAGEYNEQFF
16	TRBV7-9	TRBJ2-1	.	CASSLGNWKSYNEQFF